These T cell receptor beta chains were read from a single sample in a study of control samples from healthy donors and cancer patients. Clones were read by immunoSEQ multiplex PCR, and TCRdb kept only the in-frame ones, dropping some. The sample records around 100,000 clones, 90% being singletons. Sequenced sample: blood. These receptors were collected from a woman aged 18-35 years in good health. Both conserved end residues are part of each CDR3. A D gene is named only where the DNA matches it firmly. Some rows mark clone size as missing; the rest say once, few, many or name a class of expanded clone.

d_call j_call v_call clone_size cdr3_aa cdr3_nt
NA TRBJ1-1 TRBV19 few CASSQVTTEAFF TGTGCCAGTAGTCAAGTTACTACTGAAGCTTTCTTT
NA TRBJ2-5 TRBV6-5 NA CASSYQGQETQYF TGTGCCAGCAGTTACCAAGGGCAAGAGACCCAGTACTTC
NA TRBJ1-5 TRBV19 NA CASSTDRNQPQHF TGTGCCAGTAGCACAGACCGTAATCAGCCCCAGCATTTT
NA TRBJ1-6 TRBV13 NA CASSLRQSYYSPLHF TGTGCCAGCAGCCTCCGACAGAGCTATTATTCACCCCTCCACTTT
NA TRBJ1-5 TRBV27 NA CASSLRQDQPQHF TGTGCCAGCAGTTTAAGGCAGGATCAGCCCCAGCATTTT
NA TRBJ2-1 TRBV9 NA CASSGLDPRTSYNEQFF TGTGCCAGCAGCGGCCTGGACCCCAGAACCTCCTACAATGAGCAGTTCTTC
NA TRBJ2-5 TRBV7-2 NA CASSSTFDRLTQYF TGTGCCAGCAGCTCCACGTTCGATCGGTTGACCCAGTACTTC
NA TRBJ2-3 TRBV7-9 NA CASSPIERVSTDTQYF TGTGCCAGCAGCCCCATTGAGCGGGTGAGCACAGATACGCAGTATTTT
NA TRBJ1-2 TRBV25-1 once CASSEYGAGYTF TGTGCCAGCAGTGAATACGGGGCTGGCTACACCTTC
NA TRBJ1-1 TRBV5-6 NA CASSALGSNTEAFF TGTGCCAGCAGCGCCCTTGGATCTAACACTGAAGCTTTCTTT
NA TRBJ1-1 TRBV5-8 NA CASSLVDTEAFF TGTGCCAGCAGCTTGGTGGACACTGAAGCTTTCTTT
NA TRBJ2-2 TRBV7-9 NA CASSLLDRLDTGELFF TGTGCCAGCAGCCTGTTGGACAGACTTGACACCGGGGAGCTGTTTTTT
NA TRBJ2-3 TRBV10-1 NA CASTDSIGTDTQYF TGCGCCAGCACGGACAGTATCGGCACAGATACGCAGTATTTT
TRBD1 TRBJ1-2 TRBV7-9 NA CASSGRQGINYGYTF TGTGCCAGCAGCGGACGACAGGGGATAAACTATGGCTACACCTTC
TRBD2 TRBJ2-3 TRBV5-4 NA CASSLRAGGASDTQYF TGTGCCAGCAGCTTGAGGGCGGGGGGTGCTTCAGATACGCAGTATTTT
NA TRBJ1-6 TRBV27 NA CASSEGSSPLHF TGTGCCAGCAGCGAGGGGAGCTCACCCCTCCACTTT
NA TRBJ1-1 TRBV10-3 NA CAISDGNTEAFF TGTGCCATCAGTGACGGTAACACTGAAGCTTTCTTT
NA TRBJ2-7 TRBV6-1 NA CASSEFYGYEQYF TGTGCCAGCAGTGAATTCTACGGCTACGAGCAGTACTTC
TRBD1 TRBJ2-5 TRBV3-1/TRBV3-2 few CASSSTGERLTQYF TGTGCCAGCAGCTCCACAGGGGAGAGGTTGACCCAGTACTTC
NA TRBJ1-6 TRBV7-2 NA CASSLSRVNNSPLHF TGTGCCAGCAGCCTAAGTCGGGTAAATAATTCACCCCTCCACTTT
NA TRBJ2-3 TRBV5-1 NA CASSSVGGTGDTQYF TGCGCCAGCAGTAGTGTAGGAGGAACCGGGGATACGCAGTATTTT
TRBD2 TRBJ2-1 TRBV5-1 once CASSLLVLGTSGAPGYNEQFF TGCGCCAGCAGCTTGCTTGTCCTCGGGACTAGCGGGGCTCCGGGCTACAATGAGCAGTTCTTC
NA TRBJ1-1 TRBV18 NA CASSPLQGEAFF TGTGCCAGCTCACCTCTTCAGGGTGAAGCTTTCTTT
TRBD1 TRBJ1-5 TRBV19 NA CASSRDSYSNQPQHF TGTGCCAGTAGCCGGGACAGCTATAGCAATCAGCCCCAGCATTTT
NA TRBJ1-1 TRBV6-5 NA CASGRDSGNTEAFF TGTGCCAGCGGGCGAGACTCGGGGAACACTGAAGCTTTCTTT
NA TRBJ1-3 TRBV7-8 few CASSLGGTSGNTIYF TGTGCCAGCAGCTTAGGTGGCACCTCTGGAAACACCATATATTTT
NA TRBJ1-1 TRBV5-6 NA CASSQNTVGMNTEAFF TGTGCCAGCAGCCAAAACACAGTGGGCATGAACACTGAAGCTTTCTTT
NA TRBJ2-2 TRBV5-1 NA CASSLVTVNTGELFF TGCGCCAGCAGCTTAGTGACAGTTAACACCGGGGAGCTGTTTTTT